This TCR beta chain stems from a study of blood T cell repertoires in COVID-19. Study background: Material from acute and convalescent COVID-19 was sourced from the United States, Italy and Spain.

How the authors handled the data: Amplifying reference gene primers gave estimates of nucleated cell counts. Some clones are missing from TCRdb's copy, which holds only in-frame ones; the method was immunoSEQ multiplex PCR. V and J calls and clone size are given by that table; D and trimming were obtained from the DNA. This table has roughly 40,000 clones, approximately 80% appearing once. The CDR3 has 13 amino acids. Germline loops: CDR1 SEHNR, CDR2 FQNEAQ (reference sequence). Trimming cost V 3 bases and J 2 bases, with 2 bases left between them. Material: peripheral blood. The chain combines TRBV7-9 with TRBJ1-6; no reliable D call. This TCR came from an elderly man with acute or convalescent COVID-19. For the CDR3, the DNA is TGTGCCAGCAGCTTTACCTATAATTCACCCCTCCACTTT. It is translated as CASSFTYNSPLHF.